Following are 2 T cell receptor beta chains from one sample sequenced in a study of blood T cells in healthy people across ages. Primers used in a second PCR of roughly 6 to 11 cycles were a sample-barcoded 5' primer and a J-beta primer mix. TCRdb redid the calling of the 5' RACE reads with MiXCR, one entry per CDR3 protein. The profile shows some 700,000 distinct CDR3 sequences, roughly 41% of them singletons. Sequenced input: blood. These receptors all come from a woman aged 55-69 years in good health.

J is TRBJ2-1 and V is TRBV20-1; 9 bases align to TRBD2. Germline CDR1 DFQATT, CDR2 SNEGSKA (reference sequence). This CDR3 has 14 residues. Trimming took 6 bases from V and 5 from J; bases not matched to a gene: 8. The CDR3 DNA is TGCAGTGCCACGACTAGCGGAAAGAACAATGAGCAGTTCTTC. Its translation is CSATTSGKNNEQFF.

As concerns this clonotype: Just one base apart from a much larger clone, this may be a read error. The genes are TRBV29-1 and TRBJ1-2; D perhaps matches TRBD1 (5 bases). This CDR3 has 12 residues. Trimming removed 1 base from V and 7 bases from J, with 10 bases in between. Germline V CDR1 and CDR2: SQVTM, ANQGSEA. The CDR3 loop reads CSVEGGGRGYTF. The CDR3 nucleotides read TGCAGCGTTGAAGGGGGGGGTCGTGGCTACACCTTC.